The rows below give T cell receptor beta chains drawn from one sample of a study of cytomegalovirus exposure and HLA in healthy donors. The protocol was immunoSEQ multiplex PCR, while the TCRdb copy is restricted to in-frame clones and leaves out a portion. The sample has approximately 190,000 clones, 82% seen once. Sequences were obtained from PBMCs. The receptors were gathered from a woman aged 18-29 years in good health and CMV-seronegative. Both conserved end residues are part of each CDR3. D genes are given only for firm matches.

v_gene	j_gene	d_gene	CDR3aa	CDR3nt
TRBV19	TRBJ2-7	NA	CASIGNNYEQYF	TGTGCCAGTATCGGGAACAACTACGAGCAGTACTTC
TRBV2	TRBJ1-4	NA	CASSDQGLATNEKLFF	TGTGCCAGCAGTGACCAGGGGCTTGCAACTAATGAAAAACTGTTTTTT
TRBV15	TRBJ1-1	NA	CAIRGDMNTEAFF	TGTGCCATCCGGGGGGATATGAACACTGAAGCTTTCTTT
TRBV6-5	TRBJ1-5	NA	CASRESSNQPQHF	TGTGCCAGCAGGGAGTCGAGCAATCAGCCCCAGCATTTT
TRBV4-1	TRBJ1-6	TRBD1	CASKIDTGASSPLHF	TGCGCCAGCAAAATCGACACAGGGGCGAGTTCACCCCTCCACTTT
TRBV7-7	TRBJ2-3	NA	CASSPLGGPTDTQYF	TGTGCCAGCAGCCCCCTGGGGGGGCCCACAGATACGCAGTATTTT
TRBV13	TRBJ1-3	TRBD1	CASSSSLGQGNGNTIYF	TGTGCCAGCAGCTCAAGCTTGGGACAGGGAAATGGAAACACCATATATTTT
TRBV30	TRBJ2-4	TRBD2	CAWSPYAGGPNIQYF	TGTGCCTGGAGTCCCTATGCGGGAGGGCCTAACATTCAGTACTTC
TRBV4-1	TRBJ1-2	NA	CASSQDSRPSGYGYTF	TGCGCCAGCAGCCAAGATTCCAGACCAAGCGGCTATGGCTACACCTTC
TRBV2	TRBJ2-1	TRBD1	CASRGTGLFLSNEQFF	TGTGCCAGCAGGGGGACAGGGCTGTTCCTGAGCAATGAGCAGTTCTTC